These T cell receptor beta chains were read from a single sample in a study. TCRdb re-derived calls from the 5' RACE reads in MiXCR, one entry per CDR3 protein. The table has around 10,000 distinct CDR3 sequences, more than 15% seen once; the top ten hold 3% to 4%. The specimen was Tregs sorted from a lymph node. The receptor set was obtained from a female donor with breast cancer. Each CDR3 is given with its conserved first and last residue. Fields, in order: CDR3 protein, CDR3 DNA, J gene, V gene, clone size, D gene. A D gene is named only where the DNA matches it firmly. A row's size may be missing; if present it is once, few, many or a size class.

CDR3: CASSLGSQTYEQYF
DNA: TGCGCCAGCAGCTTGGGGTCTCAAACCTACGAGCAGTACTTC
J: TRBJ2-7
V: TRBV5-1
size: medium-sized
D: -

CDR3: CSATPGSYGYTF
DNA: TGCAGTGCTACCCCGGGTTCCTATGGCTACACCTTC
J: TRBJ1-2
V: TRBV20-1
size: medium-sized
D: -

CDR3: CASSGTDFSYEQYF
DNA: TGTGCCAGCTCCGGGACAGATTTCTCCTACGAGCAGTACTTC
J: TRBJ2-7
V: TRBV18
size: medium-sized
D: TRBD1

CDR3: CASRSDREASYEQYF
DNA: TGTGCCAGCAGGTCTGACAGGGAAGCTTCCTACGAGCAGTACTTC
J: TRBJ2-7
V: TRBV27
size: many
D: TRBD1

CDR3: CASSSSGANTGELFF
DNA: TGCGCCAGCAGCTCTAGCGGGGCGAACACCGGGGAGCTGTTTTTT
J: TRBJ2-2
V: TRBV5-1
size: few
D: TRBD2

CDR3: CASSRGRRGLSYNEQFF
DNA: TGTGCCAGCAGCCGGGGGAGGCGGGGGCTTTCCTACAATGAGCAGTTCTTC
J: TRBJ2-1
V: TRBV7-8
size: few
D: -

CDR3: CASSLGTGYGYTF
DNA: TGTGCCAGCAGCTTGGGGACCGGCTATGGCTACACCTTC
J: TRBJ1-2
V: TRBV7-9
size: -
D: -

CDR3: CSARGRSYNEQLF
DNA: TGCAGCGCTAGGGGACGCTCCTACAATGAGCAGCTCTTC
J: TRBJ2-1
V: TRBV29-1
size: -
D: -

CDR3: CASSYPPWASGRATEAFF
DNA: TGTGCCAGCAGTTACCCTCCCTGGGCTTCGGGGCGAGCTACTGAAGCTTTCTTT
J: TRBJ1-1
V: TRBV6-2/TRBV6-3
size: medium-sized
D: -

CDR3: CSARDTSSDNF
DNA: TGCAGTGCTAGAGATACGTCTAGCGATAACTTC
J: TRBJ2-1
V: TRBV20-1
size: many
D: -

CDR3: CSASMELYSYNEQFF
DNA: TGCAGTGCTAGTATGGAACTCTACTCCTACAATGAGCAGTTCTTC
J: TRBJ2-1
V: TRBV20-1
size: medium-sized
D: -

CDR3: CATSPGTGRQETQYF
DNA: TGTGCCACCAGCCCTGGGACAGGGAGGCAAGAGACCCAGTACTTC
J: TRBJ2-5
V: TRBV24-1
size: many
D: TRBD1

CDR3: CASTPMRGGRDTQYF
DNA: TGTGCCAGCACCCCAATGCGGGGGGGACGAGATACGCAGTATTTT
J: TRBJ2-3
V: TRBV27
size: many
D: TRBD2

CDR3: CSAGLAGSYNEQFF
DNA: TGCAGTGCTGGACTAGCGGGGTCCTACAATGAGCAGTTCTTC
J: TRBJ2-1
V: TRBV20-1
size: many
D: TRBD2

CDR3: CASGTGVVSGVFF
DNA: TGTGCCAGCGGAACAGGGGTCGTATCTGGAGTTTTCTTT
J: TRBJ1-1
V: TRBV12-3/TRBV12-4
size: -
D: TRBD1

CDR3: CASSLAGGSSYNEQFF
DNA: TGCGCCAGCAGCTTGGCCGGGGGAAGCTCCTACAATGAGCAGTTCTTC
J: TRBJ2-1
V: TRBV5-1
size: medium-sized
D: -

CDR3: CASSQDATIGSAFF
DNA: TGTGCCAGCAGCCAAGACGCGACGATCGGGAGTGCTTTCTTT
J: TRBJ1-1
V: TRBV14
size: many
D: -

CDR3: CASSPGPEQFF
DNA: TGTGCCAGCAGCCCCGGGCCTGAGCAGTTCTTC
J: TRBJ2-1
V: TRBV7-2
size: medium-sized
D: -

CDR3: CASSQTSGNYNEQFF
DNA: TGTGCCAGCAGCCAAACCAGCGGGAACTACAATGAGCAGTTCTTC
J: TRBJ2-1
V: TRBV4-2
size: many
D: TRBD2

CDR3: CSARDPGTGKLGGNTIYF
DNA: TGCAGTGCTAGAGACCCCGGGACAGGAAAACTGGGAGGAAACACCATATATTTT
J: TRBJ1-3
V: TRBV20-1
size: medium-sized
D: TRBD1

CDR3: CASSDSTSGYNEQFF
DNA: TGTGCCAGCAGTGACTCGACTAGCGGGTACAATGAGCAGTTCTTC
J: TRBJ2-1
V: TRBV6-4
size: many
D: TRBD2

CDR3: CASSVAGGGNEQFF
DNA: TGTGCCAGCAGTGTAGCGGGAGGGGGTAATGAGCAGTTCTTC
J: TRBJ2-1
V: TRBV28
size: -
D: TRBD2

CDR3: CASSAGGAGQPQHF
DNA: TGTGCCAGCAGTGCAGGGGGCGCAGGACAGCCCCAGCATTTT
J: TRBJ1-5
V: TRBV6-6
size: many
D: TRBD1

CDR3: CASSSIPGDTQYF
DNA: TGTGCCAGCAGCTCGATCCCCGGAGATACGCAGTATTTT
J: TRBJ2-3
V: TRBV5-4
size: medium-sized
D: -

CDR3: CASRYRALEGNTIYF
DNA: TGTGCCAGCAGATACAGGGCATTGGAAGGAAACACCATATATTTT
J: TRBJ1-3
V: TRBV6-5
size: medium-sized
D: -

CDR3: CASGSTKAGAYEQYF
DNA: TGTGCCAGCGGCTCAACGAAAGCGGGAGCCTACGAGCAGTACTTC
J: TRBJ2-7
V: TRBV7-2
size: -
D: TRBD2

CDR3: CASSLYGTASYEQYF
DNA: TGTGCCAGCAGCTTATACGGGACAGCCTCCTACGAGCAGTACTTC
J: TRBJ2-7
V: TRBV11-2
size: medium-sized
D: TRBD1

CDR3: CASSFSNYGYTF
DNA: TGTGCCAGCAGCTTCTCTAACTATGGCTACACCTTC
J: TRBJ1-2
V: TRBV11-2
size: -
D: -

CDR3: CSAGDREDGYTF
DNA: TGCAGTGCTGGAGATCGGGAAGATGGCTACACCTTC
J: TRBJ1-2
V: TRBV20-1
size: many
D: -

CDR3: CASSLVQVGRAKNIQYF
DNA: TGTGCCAGCAGCTTAGTACAGGTTGGCAGGGCCAAAAACATTCAGTACTTC
J: TRBJ2-4
V: TRBV7-9
size: -
D: -

CDR3: CSARGTGGDYGYTF
DNA: TGCAGTGCTAGAGGGACCGGTGGGGACTATGGCTACACCTTC
J: TRBJ1-2
V: TRBV20-1
size: -
D: -

CDR3: CASSLGQGLTETQYF
DNA: TGTGCCAGCAGCTTAGGACAGGGGCTTACCGAGACCCAGTACTTC
J: TRBJ2-5
V: TRBV7-9
size: -
D: TRBD1

CDR3: CASSLHESSDEQYF
DNA: TGTGCCAGCAGCTTGCACGAGAGTTCGGACGAGCAGTACTTC
J: TRBJ2-7
V: TRBV11-2
size: many
D: -

CDR3: CASSLRGLNEQFF
DNA: TGTGCCAGCAGCTTACGGGGCCTCAATGAGCAGTTCTTC
J: TRBJ2-1
V: TRBV7-2
size: many
D: -

CDR3: CASSQQGSSYNEQFF
DNA: TGTGCCAGTAGCCAACAGGGTAGCTCCTACAATGAGCAGTTCTTC
J: TRBJ2-1
V: TRBV19
size: -
D: -

CDR3: CASSSEQGASGSPCEQYF
DNA: TGTGCCAGCAGTTCCGAACAGGGGGCTAGCGGGAGCCCCTGCGAGCAGTACTTC
J: TRBJ2-7
V: TRBV6-5
size: many
D: -

CDR3: CASSVSSVGSEQFF
DNA: TGTGCCAGCAGCGTATCCTCGGTCGGGAGTGAGCAGTTCTTC
J: TRBJ2-1
V: TRBV9
size: -
D: -

CDR3: CSAKTGTSGYNEQFF
DNA: TGCAGTGCTAAAACCGGGACTAGCGGCTACAATGAGCAGTTCTTC
J: TRBJ2-1
V: TRBV20-1
size: medium-sized
D: TRBD2

CDR3: CASSNAGQGLGYEQFF
DNA: TGTGCCAGCAGCAACGCGGGACAGGGCCTTGGATATGAGCAGTTCTTC
J: TRBJ2-1
V: TRBV28
size: many
D: TRBD1

CDR3: CASSSKTWPGQGNNTEAFF
DNA: TGTGCCAGCAGTTCCAAAACCTGGCCGGGACAGGGGAACAACACTGAAGCTTTCTTT
J: TRBJ1-1
V: TRBV9
size: medium-sized
D: TRBD1

CDR3: CASSDTGQAFRTQYF
DNA: TGTGCCAGCAGCGATACGGGACAGGCATTTAGGACGCAGTATTTT
J: TRBJ2-3
V: TRBV7-2
size: many
D: TRBD1

CDR3: CASREGASYNEQFF
DNA: TGTGCCAGTCGGGAGGGTGCCTCCTACAATGAGCAGTTCTTC
J: TRBJ2-1
V: TRBV6-2/TRBV6-3
size: -
D: TRBD2

CDR3: CASRVHSGANVLTF
DNA: TGCGCCTCCAGGGTCCACTCTGGGGCCAACGTCCTGACTTTC
J: TRBJ2-6
V: TRBV5-1
size: many
D: -

CDR3: CASSLEAYEQYF
DNA: TGCGCCAGCAGCTTAGAGGCCTACGAGCAGTACTTC
J: TRBJ2-7
V: TRBV5-1
size: medium-sized
D: -

CDR3: CASSPPGRGSTDTQYF
DNA: TGTGCCAGCAGTCCCCCAGGGAGGGGTAGCACAGATACGCAGTATTTT
J: TRBJ2-3
V: TRBV28
size: few
D: TRBD2

CDR3: CASRYSSQRGDAIYF
DNA: TGTGCCAGCAGGTACTCCTCCCAGAGAGGGGACGCCATATATTTT
J: TRBJ1-3
V: TRBV6-6
size: -
D: -

CDR3: CASSLDPGRNEQFF
DNA: TGTGCCAGCAGCCTCGACCCCGGGAGGAATGAGCAGTTCTTC
J: TRBJ2-1
V: TRBV7-8
size: -
D: TRBD2